This record looks at one T cell receptor beta chain sequence and its context. These data belong to a study of blood T cell repertoires in COVID-19. Study context: The samples span acute and convalescent COVID-19 from the United States, Italy and Spain. PBMCs, B-cell-depleted T cells, or T cells were the source of the cDNA or gDNA that made up the material.

V dropped 4 bases and J dropped 5 bases, with 13 bases sitting between them. Germline CDR1 and CDR2: SGHRS and YFSETQ. The CDR3 contains 14 residues. Original handling: Quantification of nucleated cells was approximated via reference gene primer amplification. Profiling relied on immunoSEQ multiplex PCR, and the TCRdb table lists in-frame clones only, not all of them. D and trimming were read from the DNA, whereas the V and J calls and clone size are those reported in that table. Of about 110,000 clones in the sample, approximately 78% were seen once. Sequencing was done on a sample of peripheral blood. The V call is TRBV5-1, the J call TRBJ1-5, with D perhaps matching TRBD1 (5 bases). This TCR was sampled from a man aged 70-80 years with acute or convalescent COVID-19. CDR3 region: CASSPTGSHQPQHF. For the CDR3, the DNA is TGCGCCAGCAGCCCTACAGGATCGCATCAGCCCCAGCATTTT. Drawing the rest from reference TRBV5-1 and TRBJ1-5, the complete variable domain is KAGVTQTPRYLIKTRGQQVTLSCSPISGHRSVSWYQQTPGQGLQFLFEYFSETQRNKGNFPGRFSGRQFSNSRSEMNVSTLELGDSALYLCASSPTGSHQPQHFGDGTRLSIL.